A single sample gave rise to the 5 T cell receptor beta chains below, sequenced in a study of T-cell reconstitution after alpha-beta-depleted transplantation in children. TCRbeta library preparation incorporated unique molecular identifiers. TCRdb fed the PCR reads into MiXCR, producing one record per CDR3 protein. Altogether roughly 790,000 distinct CDR3 sequences are present, under 20% being singletons, with the ten largest covering under 6%. The starting material was PBMCs, mostly from graft donor cells, obtained 360 days after TCRalphabeta/CD19-depleted stem cell transplant. Source of these receptors: a male patient between 10 and 17 years old who had a stem cell transplant for acute lymphoblastic leukemia, so the T cells may come from the graft donor.

The table lists this clonotype with a few counts. This chain connects TRBV2 to TRBJ2-7, with D tentatively TRBD1 (6 bases). This CDR3 comprises 15 residues. Germline CDR1 SNHLY, CDR2 FYNNEI. The ends were cut back, 3 bases at V and 2 bases at J, with 14 bases in the middle. In DNA form, the CDR3 reads TGTGCCAGCAGTGAGGTAGGGGGATCGGCCTACGAGCAGTACTTC. It translates to CASSEVGGSAYEQYF.

The rearrangement links TRBV20-1 to TRBJ1-3; D is undetermined. The CDR3 runs to 16 residues. Deletions cut 1 base from V and 0 bases from J, with 13 bases between. Germline CDR1 is DFQATT and CDR2 is SNEGSKA (reference sequence). The CDR3 reads CSARAEVPFSGNTIYF. For the CDR3, the DNA is TGCAGTGCTAGAGCCGAGGTCCCCTTCTCTGGAAACACCATATATTTT.

This clonotype was counted between two and nine times. This chain joins TRBV7-2 and TRBJ2-7; 13 nucleotides line up with TRBD2. Germline V gives CDR1 SGHTA, CDR2 FQGNSA. This CDR3 spans 15 amino acids. V was pared by 5 bases and J by 4 bases, with 5 bases of the junction left unmatched. The CDR3 loop reads CASSPWGLAGYEQYF. DNA of the CDR3: TGTGCCAGCAGCCCATGGGGACTAGCGGGATACGAGCAGTACTTC.

This clonotype occurred many times. The V and J genes are TRBV29-1 and TRBJ1-5; a possible D gene is TRBD1 (5 bases). CDR3 length equals 13 residues. Germline loops: CDR1 SQVTM, CDR2 ANQGSEA. V was pared by 5 bases and J by 3 bases, with 11 bases between. The CDR3 spells CSVPEGHNQPQHF. The CDR3, as DNA: TGCAGCGTTCCAGAGGGGCACAATCAGCCCCAGCATTTT.

The chain couples TRBV29-1 to TRBJ2-7, with D tentatively TRBD1 (5 bases). Trimming stripped 0 bases from V and 4 bases from J, with 16 bases between. Germline CDR1 SQVTM, CDR2 ANQGSEA. This CDR3 has 15 residues. The CDR3 region is CSVEEERGRGYEQYF. CDR3 bases: TGCAGCGTTGAAGAAGAGCGCGGTAGGGGATACGAGCAGTACTTC.